The clone carrying this TCR beta chain appeared many times. These data are taken from a study of early T cells in non-severe SARS-CoV-2 infection. Individual cDNA molecules were tagged with unique molecular identifiers, the study reported. TCRdb reprocessed the 5' RACE reads via MiXCR and lists one record per CDR3 protein. This sample yields about 77,000 distinct CDR3 sequences, of which more than 7.5% are seen a single time; 4.8% belongs to the top ten. Unmatched junction bases numbered 1, after V lost 5 bases and J lost 0 bases. Germline V CDR1 and CDR2: SGHTA, FQGTGA. The CDR3 loop spans 15 amino acids.

Sequencing input: whole blood. The chain couples TRBV7-3 to TRBJ2-1; 10 positions match TRBD2. This sequence was found in an adult who was a healthcare worker with PCR-confirmed SARS-CoV-2 infection or an uninfected control (not recorded which). CDR3 region: CASSPSGSSYNEQFF. CDR3 in DNA: TGTGCCAGCAGCCCTAGCGGGAGCTCCTACAATGAGCAGTTCTTC.